This TCR beta chain was documented in a study of cytomegalovirus exposure and HLA in healthy donors. Regarding the study as a whole: There were a few CMV-associated chains whose specificity for CMV antigens was confirmed in vitro.

This clone was observed a handful of times. Antigen unknown. The PCR ran on 60 Vbeta and 13 Jbeta primers. TCRdb's copy holds only in-frame clones and misses some; the assay was immunoSEQ multiplex PCR. The table has roughly 170,000 clones, roughly four fifths seen once. Trimming at V came to 4 bases and at J to 7 bases, leaving 6 bases not matched to a gene. The germline gives CDR1 MNHEY, CDR2 SVGAGI. The CDR3 is 15 residues long. This clonotype was sampled from a man aged 50-59 years in good health and CMV-seronegative. Sequenced input: PBMCs. V usage is TRBV6-5 and J usage is TRBJ1-5; 11 bases fit TRBD1. The CDR3 bases are TGTGCCAGCAGTTCGGACAGGGGGCGCGAGCAGCCCCAGCATTTT. As protein: CASSSDRGREQPQHF.